This T cell receptor (beta chain) appears in the sequencing data of a study of early stage breast cancer tumors. Study background: ER+/PR+/HER2- status applied to about 75% of the 16 invasive breast tumors. Study results and limitations: Comparing each tissue with blood distinguished tumor from normal in most of the 16 patients.

Clones were sequenced by immunoSEQ multiplex PCR, and TCRdb holds only the in-frame ones, with some missing. The sample holds about 50,000 clones, roughly 78% seen once. The CDR3 totals 14 residues. Trimming cost V 4 bases and J 9 bases, with 17 bases left between them. Germline CDR1 is SGHAT and CDR2 is FQNNGV. Note on this clone: Its antigen is unknown.

The origin of this receptor is a person in their 40s with breast cancer. Sequenced sample: blood. J is TRBJ2-3 and V is TRBV11-2; weak D call: TRBD2 (6 bases). CDR3 residues: CASSSQSVRETQYF. The DNA of the CDR3 is TGTGCCAGCAGCTCCCAAAGCGTCCGGGAGACGCAGTATTTT. Supplemented by reference TRBV11-2 and TRBJ2-3, the full variable domain reads EAGVAQSPRYKIIEKRQSVAFWCNPISGHATLYWYQQILGQGPKLLIQFQNNGVVDDSQLPKDRFSAERLKGVDSTLKIQPAKLEDSAVYLCASSSQSVRETQYFGPGTRLTVL.